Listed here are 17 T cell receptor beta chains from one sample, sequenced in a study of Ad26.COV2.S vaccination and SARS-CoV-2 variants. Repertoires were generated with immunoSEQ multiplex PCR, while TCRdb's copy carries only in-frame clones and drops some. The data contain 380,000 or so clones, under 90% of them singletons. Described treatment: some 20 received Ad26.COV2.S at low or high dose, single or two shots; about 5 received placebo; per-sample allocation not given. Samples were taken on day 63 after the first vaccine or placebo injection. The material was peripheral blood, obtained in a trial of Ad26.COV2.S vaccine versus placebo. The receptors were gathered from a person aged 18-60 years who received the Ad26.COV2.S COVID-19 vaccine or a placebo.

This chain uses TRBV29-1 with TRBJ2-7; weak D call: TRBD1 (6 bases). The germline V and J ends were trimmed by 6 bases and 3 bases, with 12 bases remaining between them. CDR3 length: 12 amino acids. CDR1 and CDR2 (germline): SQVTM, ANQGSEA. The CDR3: CSVADRYYEQYF. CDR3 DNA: TGCAGCGTAGCCGACAGGTACTACGAGCAGTACTTC.

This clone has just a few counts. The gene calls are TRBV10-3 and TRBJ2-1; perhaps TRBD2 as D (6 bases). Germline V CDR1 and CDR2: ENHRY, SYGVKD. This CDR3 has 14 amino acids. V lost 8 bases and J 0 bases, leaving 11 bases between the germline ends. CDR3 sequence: CAIAEAGSYNEQFF. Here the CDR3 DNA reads TGTGCCATCGCAGAAGCGGGCTCCTACAATGAGCAGTTCTTC.

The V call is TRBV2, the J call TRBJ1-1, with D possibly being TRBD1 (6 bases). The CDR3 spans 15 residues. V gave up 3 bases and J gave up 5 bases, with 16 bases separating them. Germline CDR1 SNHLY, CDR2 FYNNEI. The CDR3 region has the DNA TGTGCCAGCAGTGACAACGGGGGCCTGGTGACTGAAGCTTTCTTT. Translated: CASSDNGGLVTEAFF.

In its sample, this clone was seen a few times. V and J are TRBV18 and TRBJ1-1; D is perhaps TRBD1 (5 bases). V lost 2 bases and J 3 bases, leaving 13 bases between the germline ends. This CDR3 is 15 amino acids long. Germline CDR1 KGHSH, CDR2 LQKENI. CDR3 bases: TGTGCCAGCTCACCATTTCAGGGCAGGGACACTGAAGCTTTCTTT. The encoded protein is CASSPFQGRDTEAFF.

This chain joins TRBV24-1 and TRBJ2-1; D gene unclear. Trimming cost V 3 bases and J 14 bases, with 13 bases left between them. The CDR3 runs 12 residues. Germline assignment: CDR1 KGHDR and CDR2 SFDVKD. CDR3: CATSDPRERKFF. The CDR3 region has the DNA TGTGCCACCAGTGATCCCCGCGAACGTAAGTTCTTC.

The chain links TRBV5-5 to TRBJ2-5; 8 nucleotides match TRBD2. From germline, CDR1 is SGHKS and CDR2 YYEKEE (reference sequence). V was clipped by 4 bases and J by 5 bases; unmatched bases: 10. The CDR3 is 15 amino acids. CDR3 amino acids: CASSLRGLGGETQYF. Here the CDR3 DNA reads TGTGCCAGCAGCCTTAGGGGACTAGGTGGGGAGACCCAGTACTTC. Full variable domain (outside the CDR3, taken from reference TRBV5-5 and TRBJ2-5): DAGVTQSPTHLIKTRGQQVTLRCSPISGHKSVSWYQQVLGQGPQFIFQYYEKEERGRGNFPDRFSARQFPNYSSELNVNALLLGDSALYLCASSLRGLGGETQYFGPGTRLLVL.

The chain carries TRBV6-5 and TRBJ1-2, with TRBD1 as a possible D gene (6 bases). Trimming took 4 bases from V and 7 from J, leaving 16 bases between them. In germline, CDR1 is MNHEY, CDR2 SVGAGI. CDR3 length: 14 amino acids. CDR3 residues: CASSSLSGGRGYTF. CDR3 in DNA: TGTGCCAGCAGTTCCCTGTCGGGGGGCCGTGGCTACACCTTC.

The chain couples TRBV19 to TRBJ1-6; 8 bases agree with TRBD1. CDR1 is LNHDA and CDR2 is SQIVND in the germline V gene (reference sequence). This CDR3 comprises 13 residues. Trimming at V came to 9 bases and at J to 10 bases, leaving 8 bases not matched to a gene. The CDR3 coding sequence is TGTGCCAGCAACGACAGGGGTAACTCACCCCTCCACTTT. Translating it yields CASNDRGNSPLHF.

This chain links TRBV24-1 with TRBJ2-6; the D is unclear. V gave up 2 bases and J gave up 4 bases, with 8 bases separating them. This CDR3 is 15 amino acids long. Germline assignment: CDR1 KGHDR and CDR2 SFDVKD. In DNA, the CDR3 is TGTGCCACCAGTGATTACCCTGGGGGGGCCAACGTCCTGACTTTC. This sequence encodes CATSDYPGGANVLTF.

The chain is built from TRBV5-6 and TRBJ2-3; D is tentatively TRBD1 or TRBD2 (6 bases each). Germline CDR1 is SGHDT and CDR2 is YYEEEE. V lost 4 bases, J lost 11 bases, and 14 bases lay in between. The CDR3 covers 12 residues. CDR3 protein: CASSLRDTGQYF. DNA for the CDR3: TGTGCCAGCAGCCTGCGGGACACGGGGCAGTATTTT. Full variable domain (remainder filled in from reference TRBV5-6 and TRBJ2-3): DAGVTQSPTHLIKTRGQQVTLRCSPKSGHDTVSWYQQALGQGPQFIFQYYEEEERQRGNFPDRFSGHQFPNYSSELNVNALLLGDSALYLCASSLRDTGQYFGPGTRLTVL.

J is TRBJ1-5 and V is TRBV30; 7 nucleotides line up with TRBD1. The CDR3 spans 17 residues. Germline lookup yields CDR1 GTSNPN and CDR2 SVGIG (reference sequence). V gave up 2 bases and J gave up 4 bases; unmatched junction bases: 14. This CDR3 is CAWSPDPTGLRNQPQHF. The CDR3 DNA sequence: TGTGCCTGGAGTCCCGACCCGACAGGGCTGAGAAATCAGCCCCAGCATTTT.

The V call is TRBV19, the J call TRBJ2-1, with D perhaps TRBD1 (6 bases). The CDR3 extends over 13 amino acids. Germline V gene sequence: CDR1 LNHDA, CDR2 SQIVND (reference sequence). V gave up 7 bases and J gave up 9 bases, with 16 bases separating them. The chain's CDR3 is CASTPIVGGEQFF. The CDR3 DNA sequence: TGTGCCAGTACTCCAATAGTAGGGGGTGAGCAGTTCTTC. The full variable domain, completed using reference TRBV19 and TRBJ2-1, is DGGITQSPKYLFRKEGQNVTLSCEQNLNHDAMYWYRQDPGQGLRLIYYSQIVNDFQKGDIAEGYSVSREKKESFPLTVTSAQKNPTAFYLCASTPIVGGEQFFGPGTRLTVL.

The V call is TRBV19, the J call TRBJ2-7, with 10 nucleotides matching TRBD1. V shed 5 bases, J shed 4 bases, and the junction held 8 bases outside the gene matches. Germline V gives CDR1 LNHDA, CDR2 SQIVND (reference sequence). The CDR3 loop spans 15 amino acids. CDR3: CASSAGQGGSYEQYF. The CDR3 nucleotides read TGTGCCAGTAGTGCAGGACAGGGGGGCTCTTACGAGCAGTACTTC.

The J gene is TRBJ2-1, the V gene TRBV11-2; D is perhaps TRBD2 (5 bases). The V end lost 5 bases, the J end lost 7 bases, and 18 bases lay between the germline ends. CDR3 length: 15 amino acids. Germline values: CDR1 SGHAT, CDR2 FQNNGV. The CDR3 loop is CASSKNFDGENEQFF. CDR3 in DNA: TGTGCCAGCAGCAAGAACTTTGACGGGGAAAATGAGCAGTTCTTC.

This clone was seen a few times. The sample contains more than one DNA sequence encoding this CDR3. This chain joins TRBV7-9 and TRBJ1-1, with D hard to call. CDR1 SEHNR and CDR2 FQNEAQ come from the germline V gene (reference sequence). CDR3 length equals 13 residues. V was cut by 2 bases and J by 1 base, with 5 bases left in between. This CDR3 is CASSLSGNTEAFF. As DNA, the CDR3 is TGTGCCAGCAGCTTATCCGGGAACACTGAAGCTTTCTTT. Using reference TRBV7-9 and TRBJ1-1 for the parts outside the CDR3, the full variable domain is DTGVSQNPRHKITKRGQNVTFRCDPISEHNRLYWYRQTLGQGPEFLTYFQNEAQLEKSRLLSDRFSAERPKGSFSTLEIQRTEQGDSAMYLCASSLSGNTEAFFGQGTRLTVV.

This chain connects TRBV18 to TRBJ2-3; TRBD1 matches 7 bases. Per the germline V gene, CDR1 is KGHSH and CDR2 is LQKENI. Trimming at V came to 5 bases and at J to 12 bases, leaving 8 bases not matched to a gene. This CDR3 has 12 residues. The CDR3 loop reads CASSKPDRVQYF. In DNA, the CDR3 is TGTGCCAGCTCAAAACCCGACAGGGTACAGTATTTT.

The CDR3 DNA is TGTGCCAGCAGCTGGAGGAAGACTGAAGCTTTCTTT. Translation gives CASSWRKTEAFF. The rearrangement links TRBV12-3 or TRBV12-4 to TRBJ1-1; D is undetermined. V lost 6 bases, J lost 5 bases, and 10 bases lay in between. The CDR3 contains 12 residues.